This TCR beta chain was profiled in a study of blood T cell repertoires in COVID-19. This CDR3 contains 13 residues. Trimming took 3 bases from V and 7 from J, leaving 9 bases between them. Authors' data handling: Estimates of nucleated cell counts were drawn from the amplification of reference gene primers. Generated by immunoSEQ multiplex PCR, the TCRdb table keeps only in-frame clones and is missing some. That table furnishes V, J and clone size, whereas the DNA furnished D and trimming. The data contain roughly 320,000 clones, approximately 86% of them seen just once; the ten biggest clones take up over 1%.

The sequenced sample was peripheral blood. The sequence came from a man in his sixties or seventies with acute or convalescent COVID-19. This rearrangement joins TRBV12-3 or TRBV12-4 to TRBJ2-2; weak D call: TRBD2 (5 bases). CDR3 coding DNA: TGTGCCAGCAGTTTTGGCGGAGGCGGGGAGCTGTTTTTT. Amino acids: CASSFGGGGELFF.